One and the same sample provided the 8 T cell receptor beta chains below, sequenced in a study of T cell changes during pregnancy in multiple sclerosis. Profiled with immunoSEQ multiplex PCR; TCRdb holds only in-frame clones, not every one. The sample carries 100,000 or so clones, 90% to 95% recorded once. The sample here was peripheral blood, taken before pregnancy. These receptors came from a female donor with multiple sclerosis, enrolled in a pregnancy study.

The sample holds one count of this clone. The CDR3 bases are TGTGCCAGCAGCCAAGTAACGAACACCGGGGAGCTGTTTTTT. Protein product: CASSQVTNTGELFF. The chain is built from TRBV14 and TRBJ2-2; D not resolved. Deletions cut 1 base from V and 0 bases from J, with 3 bases between. The CDR3 loop spans 14 amino acids. CDR1 is SGHDN and CDR2 is FVKESK in the germline V gene.

The chain uses TRBV4-3 and TRBJ1-4; D may be TRBD1 (5 bases). The ends were cut back, 4 bases at V and 1 base at J, with 25 bases in the middle. The CDR3 extends over 20 amino acids. CDR1 is LGHNA, CDR2 YSLEER, per germline. CDR3 nucleotides: TGCGCCAGCAGCCCAGGGTGGAAAGATAGGGAGGTGGGAACTAATGAAAAACTGTTTTTT. It codes for CASSPGWKDREVGTNEKLFF.

The J gene is TRBJ2-7, the V gene TRBV5-4; 7 positions match TRBD2. This CDR3 comprises 15 residues. Looked up from germline, CDR1 is SGHNT and CDR2 is YYREEE (reference sequence). With 3 bases clipped from V and 0 bases from J, the junction kept 6 bases outside the gene matches. CDR3 residues: CASSSGSGSSYEQYF. The CDR3 DNA reads as TGTGCCAGCAGCTCCGGTAGCGGGTCCTCCTACGAGCAGTACTTC.

The V gene is TRBV7-9, the J gene TRBJ2-2; weak D call: TRBD1 (5 bases). This CDR3 spans 16 amino acids. Trimming pared 1 base from V and 4 bases from J, leaving 13 bases between. The germline V gene encodes CDR1 SEHNR and CDR2 FQNEAQ (reference sequence). The CDR3 region is CASSLGRQGGTGELFF. In DNA form, the CDR3 reads TGTGCCAGCAGCTTAGGACGCCAGGGTGGCACCGGGGAGCTGTTTTTT.

The chain links TRBV27 to TRBJ1-3; D remains unclear. Per germline, CDR1 MNHEY and CDR2 SMNVEV (reference sequence). V was clipped by 0 bases and J by 3 bases, with 6 bases between them. The CDR3 totals 14 residues. The CDR3 here is CASSLSGVGNTIYF. CDR3 nucleotides: TGTGCCAGCAGTTTATCGGGCGTTGGAAACACCATATATTTT.

J is TRBJ2-7 and V is TRBV5-6; 10 bases agree with TRBD2. V gave up 3 bases and J gave up 1 base; unmatched junction bases: 1. The CDR3 has 14 residues. Germline assignment: CDR1 SGHDT and CDR2 YYEEEE. The CDR3 loop is CASSWTSGSYEQYF. The CDR3 region has the DNA TGTGCCAGCAGCTGGACTAGCGGATCCTACGAGCAGTACTTC.

This rearrangement joins TRBV5-6 to TRBJ2-3; D is possibly TRBD2 (7 bases). Germline assignment: CDR1 SGHDT and CDR2 YYEEEE. V shed 6 bases and J shed 2 bases, with 16 bases lying between them. The CDR3 has 15 residues. CDR3 in DNA: TGTGCCAGCAAGACGGGGGGCGCGTCCACAGATACGCAGTATTTT. Translation: CASKTGGASTDTQYF.

The chain combines TRBV5-1 with TRBJ2-7; 15 nucleotides agree with TRBD2. The junction had 1 base not matched to a gene; V was cut back by 3 bases and J by 3 bases. The CDR3 runs 15 residues. Germline V gives CDR1 SGHRS, CDR2 YFSETQ. In DNA, the CDR3 is TGCGCCAGCAGCTCGGGACTAGCGGGGGGCTACGAGCAGTACTTC. As protein: CASSSGLAGGYEQYF.